This T cell receptor beta chain was observed in a study of blood T cell repertoires in COVID-19. Study overall: Italy, Spain and the United States were the sources of the convalescent and acute COVID-19 samples. Sources were T cells, B-cell-depleted T cells, or PBMCs; the material itself was cDNA or gDNA.

The study drew participants aged about 18 to 95 years from roughly 25 US areas. Authors' methods: Quantification of nucleated cells was approximated via reference gene primer amplification. This table comes from immunoSEQ multiplex PCR, and its TCRdb copy is limited to in-frame clones, with some not included. That table furnishes V, J and clone size, whereas the DNA furnished D and trimming. The data show approximately 360,000 clones, with roughly 88% seen just once and 0.95% to 1% held by the top ten. With V trimmed by 5 bases and J by 1 base, 5 bases remained unmatched. The CDR3 has 15 amino acids. Germline V gives CDR1 SNHLY, CDR2 FYNNEI.

This sequence was found in a woman aged 30 to 39 with acute COVID-19. The chain joins TRBV2 to TRBJ1-1; 9 bases are a match to TRBD1. Sequenced material: PBMCs or T cells enriched from blood (not recorded which). The DNA of the CDR3 is TGTGCCAGCAGTTGGGACAGGGCATCGAACACTGAAGCTTTCTTT. It encodes CASSWDRASNTEAFF.